Listed here are 11 T cell receptor beta chains from one sample, sequenced in a study of T cell repertoires in cytomegalovirus infection. Each CDR3 protein gets one entry after TCRdb re-called the reads with MiXCR. The profile shows roughly 920,000 distinct CDR3 sequences, under 40% of them singletons. These receptors have no identified antigens. Sequenced material: cultured CD8+ T cells from PBMCs, taken from culture after CMV antigen stimulation. These receptors were collected from a human donor in good health (CMV status not recorded). Some clones in this sample may be carry-over from other donors' samples.

V is TRBV5-6 and J is TRBJ2-2, with TRBD1 matching over 7 bases. With 1 base clipped from V and 7 bases from J, the junction kept 1 base outside the gene matches. Per germline, CDR1 SGHDT and CDR2 YYEEEE. CDR3 length: 13 residues. The CDR3 reads CASSLRGRGELFF. CDR3 in DNA: TGTGCCAGCAGCTTGAGGGGGCGCGGGGAGCTGTTTTTT. Filled out from reference TRBV5-6 and TRBJ2-2, the complete variable domain reads DAGVTQSPTHLIKTRGQQVTLRCSPKSGHDTVSWYQQALGQGPQFIFQYYEEEERQRGNFPDRFSGHQFPNYSSELNVNALLLGDSALYLCASSLRGRGELFFGEGSRLTVL.

The chain links TRBV19 to TRBJ2-7; the D is unclear. The CDR3 has 14 amino acids. Germline V gives CDR1 LNHDA, CDR2 SQIVND (reference sequence). The ends were cut back, 8 bases at V and 3 bases at J, with 17 bases in the middle. The CDR3 sequence is CASGTSISHYEQYF. Written as DNA, the CDR3 is TGTGCCAGTGGCACCTCGATTAGTCACTACGAGCAGTACTTC.

The rearrangement links TRBV9 to TRBJ2-2; no reliable D call. The CDR3 sequence is 14 residues long. Trimming took off 0 bases at V and 7 bases at J, with 10 bases between the two ends. Per germline, CDR1 SGDLS and CDR2 YYNGEE. The CDR3 sequence is CASSVVGFGGELFF. CDR3 DNA sequence: TGTGCCAGCAGCGTAGTAGGGTTTGGCGGGGAGCTGTTTTTT. Using reference TRBV9 and TRBJ2-2 for the parts outside the CDR3, the full variable domain is DSGVTQTPKHLITATGQRVTLRCSPRSGDLSVYWYQQSLDQGLQFLIQYYNGEERAKGNILERFSAQQFPDLHSELNLSSLELGDSALYFCASSVVGFGGELFFGEGSRLTVL.

This clonotype was picked up a small number of times. V is TRBV4-3 and J is TRBJ2-1; possible D gene TRBD1, 7 bases. The CDR3 covers 16 residues. From germline, CDR1 is LGHNA and CDR2 YSLEER. With 0 bases removed from V and 6 bases from J, the gap between germline ends came to 15 bases. DNA of the CDR3: TGCGCCAGCAGCCAAGATACGCAGGGGGGAAGCAATGAGCAGTTCTTC. Translated: CASSQDTQGGSNEQFF.

This clonotype was detected ten times or more. This sequence joins TRBV7-9 and TRBJ2-5; weak D call: TRBD1 (6 bases). Germline V gene data show CDR1 as SEHNR and CDR2 as FQNEAQ (reference sequence). The CDR3 consists of 13 residues. V lost 3 bases and J 4 bases, leaving 9 bases between the germline ends. CDR3 loop: CASSLDSRETQYF. The CDR3 DNA reads TGTGCCAGCAGCTTGGACAGTAGAGAGACCCAGTACTTC.

This clonotype was observed many times. The chain combines TRBV7-2 with TRBJ1-5, with D uncertain. This CDR3 contains 15 residues. Germline V gene data show CDR1 as SGHTA and CDR2 as FQGNSA. V was clipped by 1 base and J by 1 base, with 8 bases between them. CDR3 nucleotide sequence: TGTGCCAGCAGCTTAGATGGAGGAAGCAATCAGCCCCAGCATTTT. It yields the protein CASSLDGGSNQPQHF.

The CDR3 bases are TGTGCCACAAAGGCGGGGGGCAGTGGCTACACCTTC. This translates into CATKAGGSGYTF. V and J are TRBV13 and TRBJ1-2, with a possible D match to TRBD1 (6 bases). Trimming took off 10 bases at V and 7 bases at J, with 16 bases between the two ends. The CDR3 extends over 12 amino acids. Germline CDR1 reads PRHDT; CDR2 reads FYEKMQ (reference sequence).

The gene calls are TRBV28 and TRBJ2-4, with 10 bases identical to TRBD1. The CDR3 sequence is 14 residues long. Unmatched junction bases numbered 6, after V lost 8 bases and J lost 5 bases. Germline assignment: CDR1 MDHEN and CDR2 SYDVKM. The CDR3 is CASGDRGPQNIQYF. As DNA, the CDR3 is TGTGCCAGCGGTGACAGGGGGCCCCAAAACATTCAGTACTTC.

The CDR3 coding sequence is TGTGCCAGCAGCGCACGACTAAAACAGGGCCCACGGATCGGGACTGGGGCCAACGTCCTGACTTTC. The encoded protein is CASSARLKQGPRIGTGANVLTF. The V call is TRBV9, the J call TRBJ2-6; D is perhaps TRBD1 (6 bases). The ends were cut back, 3 bases at V and 2 bases at J, with 30 bases in the middle. CDR1 is SGDLS, CDR2 YYNGEE, per germline. This CDR3 has 22 residues.

The chain joins TRBV11-2 to TRBJ2-7; D ambiguous. The germline V gene encodes CDR1 SGHAT and CDR2 FQNNGV. V gave up 7 bases and J gave up 3 bases, with 7 bases separating them. This CDR3 has 11 amino acids. CDR3 region: CASIANYEQYF. CDR3 coding DNA: TGTGCCAGCATCGCGAACTACGAGCAGTACTTC.

This clonotype was recorded a few times. This sequence joins TRBV7-3 and TRBJ2-2; D remains ambiguous. The ends were cut back, 6 bases at V and 3 bases at J, with 14 bases in the middle. Germline V gives CDR1 SGHTA, CDR2 FQGTGA. The CDR3 has 15 residues. Here the CDR3 reads CASRDYVSDTGELFF. CDR3 coding DNA: TGTGCCAGCAGAGATTACGTCAGCGACACCGGGGAGCTGTTTTTT.